Sequencing of this T cell receptor beta chain was carried out in a study of T cell responses to AZD1222 COVID-19 vaccine. General study points: Spike-specific TCR breadth and depth rose after two AZD1222 doses. White British donors predominated, females outnumbered males, and clonal diversity was possibly underestimated. Spike-wide vaccine-associated CD4 TCRs dominated at 160-218 and 743-854.

The table came from immunoSEQ multiplex PCR; TCRdb's copy has only in-frame clones and leaves some out. The data show under 150,000 clones, 93% seen once. A word on this clone: Its cognate antigen is unknown.

The germline CDR1 and CDR2 sequences are MDHEN and SYDVKM. The CDR3 is 14 amino acids. Trimming cost V 5 bases and J 2 bases; bases outside gene matches: 4. This rearrangement joins TRBV28 to TRBJ2-7, with 9 bases that match TRBD2. The input for sequencing was peripheral blood, taken on day 0 of AZD1222 vaccination. This receptor was identified in an adult in good health. CDR3 sequence: CASSRPSGAYEQYF. In DNA form, the CDR3 reads TGTGCCAGCAGTCGGCCTAGCGGGGCCTACGAGCAGTACTTC.